This section outlines one T cell receptor (beta chain) sequence together with its context. What this receptor recognizes is not known. No much larger clone exists at a distance of one base, and base qualities are not known. This entry belongs to a study of T cell responses to AZD1222 COVID-19 vaccine (dated by TCRdb to the early 2020s). In terms of the full investigation: TCR sequencing covered about 230 trial participants: 200 to 210 given two doses of AZD1222 and 26 given two doses of MenACWY control vaccine. Trial participants were enrolled by age into 18-55, 56-69 and 70-plus year subgroups, with approximately 150, 28 and 58 TCR-sequenced participants respectively.

What the research found in general, with its limitations: In the small 56-69-year group, the increase in depth fell short of significance, most likely because of low power. Reportedly, almost half of the unique spike-specific TCRs recognized epitopes lying outside the regions that are mutated in the B.1.351 and B.1.1.7 variants. After two AZD1222 doses, both the breadth and the depth of spike-specific TCRs were significantly higher than at day 0 and than in MenACWY recipients. CD4 TCRs associated with the vaccine covered the entire spike protein, and the dominant responses were in regions 160-218 and 743-854. Only five to seven AZD1222 recipients were SARS-CoV-2 seropositive at baseline, limiting conclusions about previously exposed vaccinees. Because no samples from the day 14 peak response were available, repertoires could be characterized only after the peak T cell response. Participants were mostly white British, with more females than males. The authors suggested clonal diversity may have been underestimated.

The CDR3 regions of human TCRbeta chains were analyzed by immunosequencing. In the paper's pipeline: TCRs in the repertoires were matched against a reference library of SARS-CoV-2-specific TCRs that had been generated with the MIRA antigen-specificity platform. Breadth was defined as the fraction of unique TCRs that were SARS-CoV-2-associated, and depth was defined as the fraction of total T cells that were SARS-CoV-2-associated. Using the MIRA data, every spike-specific TCR was mapped to the spike region that the TCR reacted to and assigned to either a CD4 or a CD8 class. Log10-transformed breadth and depth values were compared by one-way ANOVA with Sidak's multiple comparisons tests. This is the immuneACCESS table as TCRdb keeps it, with only in-frame sequences that have V and J called. A part of the clones is gone; compared with another copy, unresolved V genes explain less than half, and the rest is unexplained. That table gives V, J and clone size, and the DNA gave D and trimming. This sample gives about 150,000 clones in total; around 88% of them show up just once. The leading ten clones occupy about 3.3% of the sample.

The CDR1 and CDR2 encoded by the germline V gene are ENHRY and SYGVKD. The V end loses 0 bases and the J end loses 6 bases, and a stretch of 14 bases separates them. The CDR3 goes from the cysteine to the phenylalanine over 15 residues. CDR3 DNA is the only sequence kept; it has 45 bases, read in frame from the first base. What the time point label conveys for this sample: baseline before first vaccination. Per the publication, the treatment or condition label means: meningococcal conjugate vaccine given as trial control. Samples from vaccinated people were obtained from the UK trials COV001 and COV002, which included a single-blind randomized controlled phase 2/3 trial of AZD1222 (ChAdOx1 nCoV-19) in healthy adults. For TCRbeta chain sequencing, PBMC samples from trial participants were taken at day 0 and at day 28 after the second dose.

This clonotype was obtained from an adult in good health. The sample in question was peripheral blood, obtained on day 0 of MenACWY control vaccination. Recombination joined TRBV10-3 with TRBJ1-1; D gene: possibly TRBD1, on 5 matching bases. The CDR3 amino acid sequence is: CAISESLGGWPEAFF. The nucleotides read TGTGCCATCAGTGAGTCGTTGGGGGGATGGCCTGAAGCTTTCTTT.